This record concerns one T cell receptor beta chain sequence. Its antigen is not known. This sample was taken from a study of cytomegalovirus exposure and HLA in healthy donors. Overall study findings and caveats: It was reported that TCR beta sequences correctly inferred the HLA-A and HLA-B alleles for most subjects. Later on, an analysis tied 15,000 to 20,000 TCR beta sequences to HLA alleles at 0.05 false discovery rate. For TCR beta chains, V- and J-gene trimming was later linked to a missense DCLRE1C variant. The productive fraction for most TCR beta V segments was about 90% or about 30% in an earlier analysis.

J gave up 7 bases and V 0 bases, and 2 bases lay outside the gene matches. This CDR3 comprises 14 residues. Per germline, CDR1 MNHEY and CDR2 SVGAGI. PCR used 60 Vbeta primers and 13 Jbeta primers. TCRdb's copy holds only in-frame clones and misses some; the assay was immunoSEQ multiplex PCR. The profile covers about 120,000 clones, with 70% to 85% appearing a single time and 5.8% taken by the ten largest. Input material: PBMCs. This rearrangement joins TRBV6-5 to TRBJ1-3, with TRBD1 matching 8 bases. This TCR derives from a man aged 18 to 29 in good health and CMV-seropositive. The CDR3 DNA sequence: TGTGCCAGCAGTTACTCTACAGGGGGGAACACCATATATTTT. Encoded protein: CASSYSTGGNTIYF.